These 28 T cell receptor beta chains came from one sample sequenced in a study of T cell responses to AZD1222 COVID-19 vaccine. Repertoires were generated with immunoSEQ multiplex PCR, while TCRdb's copy carries only in-frame clones and drops some. The sample records 80,000 to 90,000 clones, roughly nine tenths being singletons. The sequences come from peripheral blood, collected 28 days after the second AZD1222 dose. The receptors stem from an adult who received the AZD1222 COVID-19 vaccine.

The chain recombines TRBV18 with TRBJ2-3; D could derive from TRBD1 or TRBD2 (6 bases each). V was cut by 0 bases and J by 7 bases, with 20 bases left in between. This CDR3 has 17 amino acids. Germline loops: CDR1 KGHSH, CDR2 LQKENI. CDR3 DNA: TGTGCCAGCTCACCACCGACGGGGGCGCTATGGGTGAATACGCAGTATTTT. As protein: CASSPPTGALWVNTQYF.

This sequence joins TRBV19 and TRBJ1-4; weak D call: TRBD1 (6 bases). Germline CDR1 reads LNHDA; CDR2 reads SQIVND (reference sequence). Trimming stripped 6 bases from V and 7 bases from J, with 15 bases between. The CDR3 is made up of 14 amino acids. DNA for the CDR3: TGTGCCAGTAGCCGAGGGGGGAAGGGTGAAAAACTGTTTTTT. Residues: CASSRGGKGEKLFF.

The chain uses TRBV6-5 and TRBJ1-1, with D possibly TRBD1 on 5 matching bases. V lost 7 bases and J lost 5, with 17 bases in between. The CDR3 contains 14 residues. Germline V lookup: CDR1 MNHEY, CDR2 SVGAGI. The CDR3 is CASNKRGSWTEAFF. CDR3 DNA sequence: TGTGCCAGCAACAAACGGGGCAGTTGGACTGAAGCTTTCTTT.

Here the CDR3 reads CASTGTSNTDTQYF. In nucleotides, the CDR3 is TGTGCCAGCACTGGGACTAGCAACACAGATACGCAGTATTTT. The chain links TRBV7-9 to TRBJ2-3, with TRBD2 identical over 9 bases. V gave up 7 bases and J gave up 2 bases; unmatched junction bases: 4. The CDR3 sequence is 14 residues long. From germline, CDR1 is SEHNR and CDR2 FQNEAQ (reference sequence).

CDR3 loop: CASSRALQETQYF. CDR3 DNA sequence: TGTGCCAGCAGCCGGGCCCTGCAAGAGACCCAGTACTTC. V gene TRBV11-3 combines with J gene TRBJ2-5, with D unresolved. Germline V gene lookup returns CDR1 SGHNT and CDR2 YENEEA. This CDR3 region has 13 residues. Trimming removed 5 bases at V and 2 bases at J, with 9 bases between.

The chain's CDR3 is CASSLTWGPLTEAFF. DNA of the CDR3: TGCGCCAGCAGCTTGACCTGGGGACCTTTGACTGAAGCTTTCTTT. The chain carries TRBV5-1 and TRBJ1-1; a weak D match, TRBD1 (5 bases). The V and J ends lost 1 base and 5 bases respectively, with 15 bases between them. The CDR3 spans 15 residues. Germline V lookup: CDR1 SGHRS, CDR2 YFSETQ. The full variable domain, rest sourced from reference TRBV5-1 and TRBJ1-1, is KAGVTQTPRYLIKTRGQQVTLSCSPISGHRSVSWYQQTPGQGLQFLFEYFSETQRNKGNFPGRFSGRQFSNSRSEMNVSTLELGDSALYLCASSLTWGPLTEAFFGQGTRLTVV.

V usage is TRBV3-1 (or the pseudogene TRBV3-2) and J usage is TRBJ2-2; 8 bases line up with TRBD1. Unmatched junction bases numbered 9, after V lost 6 bases and J lost 3 bases. Germline V gives CDR1 LGHDT, CDR2 YNNKEL (reference sequence). The CDR3 is 16 residues long. CDR3 loop: CASRTGEGPDTGELFF. CDR3 DNA sequence: TGTGCCAGCAGGACAGGGGAAGGGCCCGACACCGGGGAGCTGTTTTTT.

This clone was found once. V and J are TRBV30 and TRBJ2-1, with 13 bases that match TRBD2. V trimming: 2 bases; J trimming: 5 bases; junction bases outside the gene matches: 6. Germline loops: CDR1 GTSNPN, CDR2 SVGIG (reference sequence). This CDR3 is 16 amino acids long. CDR3 bases: TGTGCCTGGAGTTTGAGACTAGCGGGGGGCAACAATGAGCAGTTCTTC. Translating gives CAWSLRLAGGNNEQFF.

The rearrangement joins TRBV6-5 to TRBJ1-1; possible D gene TRBD1, 6 bases. Germline V gene sequence: CDR1 MNHEY, CDR2 SVGAGI. Trimming shortened V by 0 bases and J by 5 bases, and 13 bases separated the two germline ends. CDR3 length: 15 residues. The CDR3 loop reads CASSYSKAGVTEAFF. The DNA for the CDR3 is TGTGCCAGCAGTTACTCGAAGGCAGGGGTAACTGAAGCTTTCTTT.

This chain links TRBV10-3 with TRBJ1-3, with D uncertain. Deletions cut 2 bases from V and 2 bases from J, with 10 bases between. This CDR3 has 15 amino acids. Germline V gene data show CDR1 as ENHRY and CDR2 as SYGVKD. CDR3 residues: CAISEGRKPGNTIYF. Written as DNA, the CDR3 is TGTGCCATCAGTGAGGGCAGGAAGCCTGGAAACACCATATATTTT.

The rearrangement joins TRBV6-1 to TRBJ2-7, with TRBD1 identical over 11 bases. The CDR3 extends over 16 amino acids. CDR1 and CDR2 from the germline V gene are MNHNS and SASEGT. V shed 3 bases, J shed 3 bases, and the junction held 7 bases outside the gene matches. CDR3 sequence: CASSDRDRGGRYEQYF. DNA for the CDR3: TGTGCCAGCAGTGACCGGGACAGGGGGGGTCGCTACGAGCAGTACTTC.

This clone was detected only a few times. The gene calls are TRBV18 and TRBJ1-1; D not certain. The CDR3 runs to 15 residues. The germline V and J ends were trimmed by 2 bases and 5 bases, with 15 bases remaining between them. CDR1 is KGHSH, CDR2 LQKENI, per germline. Written as DNA, the CDR3 is TGTGCCAGCTCACCATTAGGAGGCGAAGGTACTGAAGCTTTCTTT. Protein: CASSPLGGEGTEAFF.

The chain links TRBV5-1 to TRBJ2-3; D may match TRBD1 or TRBD2 (5 bases each). The CDR3 sequence is 17 residues long. V lost 4 bases and J lost 0, with 18 bases in between. Germline V gives CDR1 SGHRS, CDR2 YFSETQ. The CDR3 DNA follows: TGCGCCAGCAGCAAAGGGACGGTCGGCCCCAGCACAGATACGCAGTATTTT. Translated: CASSKGTVGPSTDTQYF. The full variable domain, its missing parts supplied by reference TRBV5-1 and TRBJ2-3, is KAGVTQTPRYLIKTRGQQVTLSCSPISGHRSVSWYQQTPGQGLQFLFEYFSETQRNKGNFPGRFSGRQFSNSRSEMNVSTLELGDSALYLCASSKGTVGPSTDTQYFGPGTRLTVL.

This chain links TRBV18 with TRBJ2-3; D gene ambiguous. Germline V gives CDR1 KGHSH, CDR2 LQKENI. CDR3 length: 12 residues. Trimming took 3 bases from V and 7 from J, leaving 8 bases between them. Here the CDR3 reads CASSPGPNTQYF. For the CDR3, the DNA is TGTGCCAGCTCACCGGGTCCAAATACGCAGTATTTT.

The chain combines TRBV11-3 with TRBJ2-5, with TRBD2 identical over 9 bases. This CDR3 spans 16 amino acids. CDR1 is SGHNT and CDR2 is YENEEA in the germline V gene. J gave up 0 bases and V 5 bases, and 7 bases lay outside the gene matches. In nucleotides, the CDR3 is TGTGCCAGCAGCCTCCGGCTAGCGGGGAACCAAGAGACCCAGTACTTC. Translating gives CASSLRLAGNQETQYF.

The rearrangement links TRBV5-1 to TRBJ2-5; D remains unclear. V gave up 0 bases and J gave up 5 bases, with 8 bases separating them. The CDR3 covers 13 residues. The V gene's germline CDR1 is SGHRS and CDR2 YFSETQ. The CDR3 reads CASSLAVSETQYF. DNA of the CDR3: TGCGCCAGCAGCTTGGCAGTATCGGAGACCCAGTACTTC.

The rearrangement links TRBV19 to TRBJ1-5; 12 bases agree with TRBD1. V lost 1 base, J lost 5 bases, and 6 bases stayed unmatched. In germline, CDR1 is LNHDA, CDR2 SQIVND (reference sequence). The CDR3 runs 17 residues. CDR3 amino acids: CASSIVPGQGADQPQHF. In DNA form, the CDR3 reads TGTGCCAGTAGTATAGTTCCGGGACAGGGGGCGGATCAGCCCCAGCATTTT.

The chain has TRBV6-5 and TRBJ2-7; 10 positions agree with TRBD1. The ends lost 10 bases at V and 4 bases at J; junction bases unmatched: 10. CDR3 length: 14 amino acids. Germline loops: CDR1 MNHEY, CDR2 SVGAGI. In nucleotides, the CDR3 is TGTGCCACCCGACCGGGACAGGGGAATTACGAGCAGTACTTC. It encodes CATRPGQGNYEQYF.

This clone was picked up a small number of times. J is TRBJ1-3 and V is TRBV14; TRBD1 matches 7 bases. Germline V gives CDR1 SGHDN, CDR2 FVKESK. The CDR3 has 15 residues. V was clipped by 4 bases and J by 0 bases; unmatched bases: 3. The CDR3 sequence is CASSRGQFSGNTIYF. Written as DNA, the CDR3 is TGTGCCAGCAGCCGGGGACAGTTCTCTGGAAACACCATATATTTT.

This chain uses TRBV9 with TRBJ2-7; D unresolved. The V and J ends lost 0 bases and 7 bases respectively, with 11 bases between them. CDR1 is SGDLS and CDR2 is YYNGEE in the germline V gene. This CDR3 comprises 13 residues. CDR3: CASSVGVLGEQYF. Written as DNA, the CDR3 is TGTGCCAGCAGCGTAGGGGTATTGGGGGAGCAGTACTTC.

The rearrangement uses TRBV7-6 and TRBJ1-5; D possibly corresponds to TRBD1 (6 bases). V was cut by 1 base and J by 2 bases, with 12 bases left in between. This CDR3 comprises 16 residues. Germline CDR1 SGHVS, CDR2 FNYEAQ. CDR3 loop: CASSLGASGGNQPQHF. CDR3 in DNA: TGTGCCAGCAGCTTAGGGGCGTCAGGGGGCAATCAGCCCCAGCATTTT.

This chain connects TRBV5-1 to TRBJ1-5; tentative D call: TRBD1 (6 bases). CDR1 is SGHRS, CDR2 YFSETQ, per germline. The CDR3 totals 15 residues. V was shortened by 0 bases and J by 3 bases, with 10 bases between the two germline ends. For the CDR3, the DNA is TGCGCCAGCAGCTTGGAGGCAGGGGACAATCAGCCCCAGCATTTT. Translation: CASSLEAGDNQPQHF.

The rearrangement joins TRBV5-1 to TRBJ1-1, with a possible D match to TRBD1 (5 bases). Germline assignment: CDR1 SGHRS and CDR2 YFSETQ. This CDR3 is built from 14 residues. Trimming took off 5 bases at V and 7 bases at J, with 18 bases between the two ends. The CDR3 loop is CASSSTDFSLEAFF. DNA for the CDR3: TGCGCCAGCAGTTCGACAGATTTTTCCCTTGAAGCTTTCTTT.

This rearrangement joins TRBV11-3 to TRBJ2-2; a possible D gene is TRBD1 (6 bases). Trimming removed 2 bases from V and 0 bases from J, with 10 bases in between. This CDR3 comprises 16 residues. CDR1 and CDR2 (germline): SGHNT, YENEEA. The CDR3 is CASSLSRGPNTGELFF. The CDR3 nucleotides read TGTGCCAGCAGCTTAAGCAGGGGCCCGAACACCGGGGAGCTGTTTTTT.

In its sample, this clone was seen a few times. The chain's CDR3 is CASSVWGGGNYNEQFF. The CDR3 region has the DNA TGTGCCAGCAGCGTTTGGGGGGGCGGTAACTACAATGAGCAGTTCTTC. This sequence joins TRBV9 and TRBJ2-1, with D possibly being TRBD2 (7 bases). V gave up 2 bases and J gave up 3 bases, with 15 bases separating them. This CDR3 is built from 16 residues. CDR1 SGDLS and CDR2 YYNGEE come from the germline V gene.

The chain links TRBV6-6 to TRBJ1-5; D remains ambiguous. CDR1 and CDR2 (germline): MNHNY, SVGAGI (reference sequence). V dropped 6 bases and J dropped 6 bases, with 18 bases sitting between them. The length of the CDR3 is 15 residues. The CDR3 protein is CASSSVALSSQPQHF. CDR3 sequence (DNA): TGTGCCAGCAGCTCAGTCGCTCTTTCGAGTCAGCCCCAGCATTTT.

This chain uses TRBV4-1 with TRBJ1-2; D not certain. V lost 3 bases to trimming and J lost 4 bases, with 15 bases between them. The CDR3 spans 15 residues. Germline V gene lookup returns CDR1 MGHRA and CDR2 YSYEKL. The CDR3 reads CASSQVIAGSYGYTF. For the CDR3, the DNA is TGCGCCAGCAGCCAGGTAATTGCCGGGAGCTATGGCTACACCTTC.

The chain uses TRBV18 and TRBJ1-3, with no clear D. Germline V CDR1 and CDR2: KGHSH, LQKENI. The CDR3 runs 13 residues. Trimming shortened V by 0 bases and J by 4 bases, and 4 bases separated the two germline ends. The CDR3 coding sequence is TGTGCCAGCTCACCACCCCCCGGAAACACCATATATTTT. The encoded protein is CASSPPPGNTIYF.